A single sample is the source of the 3 T cell receptor beta chains below, sequenced in a study of T cell responses to AZD1222 COVID-19 vaccine. Sequencing used immunoSEQ multiplex PCR; TCRdb keeps in-frame clones, though not all of them. The profile covers under 200,000 clones, with about nine tenths appearing a single time and 5.5% taken by the ten largest. Material: peripheral blood, obtained on day 0 of AZD1222 vaccination. The receptors were sampled from an adult in good health.

This chain joins TRBV23-1 and TRBJ2-5; 7 bases line up with TRBD1. TRBV23-1 is an open reading frame whose function is uncertain. V lost 0 bases, J lost 2 bases, and 3 bases stayed unmatched. This CDR3 is 15 amino acids long. CDR3 bases: TGCGCCAGCAGTCAATCGACAGGGAGTCAAGAGACCCAGTACTTC. The encoded protein is CASSQSTGSQETQYF.

This clone has a single count. V is TRBV6-5 and J is TRBJ1-1; D may be TRBD1 (6 bases). From germline, CDR1 is MNHEY and CDR2 SVGAGI. This CDR3 contains 15 residues. Deletions cut 7 bases from V and 1 base from J, with 16 bases between. CDR3 in amino acids: CASNRDLGGNTEAFF. CDR3 nucleotides: TGTGCCAGCAACCGGGACCTAGGGGGGAACACTGAAGCTTTCTTT.

This chain links TRBV28 with TRBJ2-7, with TRBD1 matching over 9 bases. Germline lookup yields CDR1 MDHEN and CDR2 SYDVKM. Trimming removed 2 bases from V and 4 bases from J; junction bases left unmatched: 0. This CDR3 has 13 amino acids. For the CDR3, the DNA is TGTGCCAGCAGTTTAGGGACAGGGTACGAGCAGTACTTC. This codes for CASSLGTGYEQYF.